The 15 T cell receptor beta chains below were found in one sample sequenced in a study of naive and memory T cell subsets. An equimolar mix of two oligonucleotides served as the beta constant-region primer for TRBC1 and TRBC2. The ligated cDNA underwent four PCR rounds using SP2 and nested alpha and beta constant-region primers. From the UMI-ligation and nested PCR reads, TCRdb called clonotypes with MiXCR, one entry per CDR3 protein. The sample yields 20,000 to 25,000 distinct CDR3 sequences, 8.5% to 10% seen once. Sequenced sample: central memory CD8+ T cells from blood. All receptors derive from a human donor in good health.

This clonotype has ten or more counts. The rearrangement links TRBV20-1 to TRBJ2-7; the D is unclear. CDR1 is DFQATT and CDR2 is SNEGSKA in the germline V gene (reference sequence). The CDR3 has 13 amino acids. Between the trimmed V and J ends, which lost 1 base and 1 base, there was a span of 8 bases. The CDR3: CSARGTFSYEQYF. CDR3 nucleotide sequence: TGCAGTGCTAGAGGGACCTTTTCCTACGAGCAGTACTTC.

The chain has TRBV9 and TRBJ2-5; D is possibly TRBD1 (6 bases). Germline V gives CDR1 SGDLS, CDR2 YYNGEE. The CDR3 has 15 residues. V was pared by 2 bases and J by 5 bases, with 16 bases between. Here the CDR3 reads CASSVGQWIGETQYF. Written as DNA, the CDR3 is TGTGCCAGCAGCGTCGGACAGTGGATAGGGGAGACCCAGTACTTC.

This clonotype was seen more than once but under ten times. This chain connects TRBV6-5 to TRBJ2-3; D is unclear. Germline V lookup: CDR1 MNHEY, CDR2 SVGAGI. Trimming removed 6 bases from V and 5 bases from J, with 15 bases in between. The CDR3 loop spans 14 amino acids. CDR3 DNA sequence: TGTGCCAGCAGCTTCTCGTGGGTCAGAGATACGCAGTATTTT. This translates into CASSFSWVRDTQYF.

Only a few counts were recorded for this clonotype. This chain links TRBV4-1 with TRBJ2-1; D unresolved. Trimming removed 0 bases from V and 9 bases from J, with 12 bases in between. The CDR3 runs 14 residues. In germline, CDR1 is MGHRA, CDR2 YSYEKL. Written as DNA, the CDR3 is TGCGCCAGCAGCCAAGATCGAACAGCCAGTGAGCAGTTCTTC. Protein: CASSQDRTASEQFF.

Comments on this clonotype: Since a much larger clone is just one base distant, this may be a read error. The CDR3 does not close with the conserved phenylalanine or tryptophan, likely indicating a read error. The chain employs TRBV10-2 and TRBJ1-1, with D possibly TRBD1 on 5 matching bases. Deletions cut 2 bases from V and 0 bases from J, with 10 bases between. CDR1 and CDR2 from the germline V gene are WSHSY and SAAADI. This CDR3 spans 15 amino acids. The CDR3 DNA follows: TGCGCCAGCAGTGAGCAGAGGGGCCTGAACACTGAAGCTTTCGTT. The encoded protein is CASSEQRGLNTEAFV.

This clonotype occurred a few times. The chain combines TRBV6-1 with TRBJ2-7, with a weak D call TRBD1 (5 bases). V was clipped by 3 bases and J by 2 bases, with 8 bases between them. CDR1 and CDR2 (germline): MNHNS, SASEGT. The CDR3 length is 13 residues. Written as DNA, the CDR3 is TGTGCCAGCAGTGACGACAGTCCCTACGAGCAGTACTTC. Encoded protein: CASSDDSPYEQYF.

This clonotype was counted between two and nine times. The chain uses TRBV2 and TRBJ2-7, with TRBD2 matching over 9 bases. Germline values: CDR1 SNHLY, CDR2 FYNNEI. V shed 7 bases, J shed 1 base, and the junction held 8 bases outside the gene matches. This CDR3 is built from 15 residues. CDR3: CASKKSSGMSYEQYF. The CDR3 region has the DNA TGTGCCAGCAAAAAGTCTAGCGGGATGTCCTACGAGCAGTACTTC.

This clonotype was counted many times. The genes are TRBV7-7 and TRBJ2-1; the D call may be TRBD1 or TRBD2 (7 bases each). Germline V gene data show CDR1 as SSHAT and CDR2 as FNYEAQ (reference sequence). V lost 0 bases, J lost 8 bases, and 11 bases lay in between. This CDR3 has 14 residues. The CDR3 nucleotides are TGTGCCAGCAGCTTAGCGGGAGGGGGCTATGAGCAGTTCTTC. Translation gives CASSLAGGGYEQFF.

Only a few counts were recorded for this clonotype. The V and J genes are TRBV20-1 and TRBJ2-7; maybe TRBD2 (6 bases). The CDR3 has 15 amino acids. CDR1 DFQATT and CDR2 SNEGSKA come from the germline V gene (reference sequence). Trimming stripped 0 bases from V and 0 bases from J, with 12 bases between. In DNA, the CDR3 is TGCAGTGCTAGAGATATCTCGCGGGACTCCTACGAGCAGTACTTC. It translates to CSARDISRDSYEQYF.

The chain uses TRBV27 and TRBJ2-7, with unresolved D. The CDR3 is 15 amino acids. In germline, CDR1 is MNHEY, CDR2 SMNVEV (reference sequence). The ends were cut back, 7 bases at V and 2 bases at J, with 18 bases in the middle. CDR3 nucleotides: TGTGCCAGCACCCCCCCCACAGAGACCGCCTACGAGCAGTACTTC. It is translated as CASTPPTETAYEQYF.

This chain connects TRBV27 to TRBJ1-2; 8 positions agree with TRBD1. This CDR3 comprises 12 residues. Germline V gene data show CDR1 as MNHEY and CDR2 as SMNVEV (reference sequence). V was clipped by 6 bases and J by 5 bases; unmatched bases: 2. CDR3 in amino acids: CASRDRGYGYTF. The CDR3 bases are TGTGCCAGCAGAGACAGGGGTTATGGCTACACCTTC.

In this sample, this clonotype turned up many times. The gene calls are TRBV25-1 and TRBJ1-4; D uncertain. The ends were cut back, 2 bases at V and 7 bases at J, with 11 bases in the middle. This CDR3 has 14 residues. The germline V gene encodes CDR1 MGHDK and CDR2 SYGVNS. The CDR3 DNA sequence: TGTGCCAGCAGTGAACACGGAGGCACTGAAAAACTGTTTTTT. It is translated as CASSEHGGTEKLFF.

This clonotype was counted ten times or more. The chain joins TRBV6-6 to TRBJ1-4; 8 bases are shared with TRBD1. The V gene's germline CDR1 is MNHNY and CDR2 SVGAGI (reference sequence). The CDR3 runs to 13 residues. J lost 5 bases, V lost 6 bases, and 2 bases had no gene match. CDR3 sequence reads: CASRDRENEKLFF. DNA of the CDR3: TGTGCCAGCAGGGACAGGGAAAATGAAAAACTGTTTTTT.

This clonotype was detected many times. The chain couples TRBV20-1 to TRBJ2-3; 11 bases match TRBD2. Per the germline V gene, CDR1 is DFQATT and CDR2 is SNEGSKA (reference sequence). The J segment lost 6 bases and the V segment lost 5 bases, leaving 22 bases of the junction unmatched. The CDR3 length is 19 residues. This CDR3 reads CSARRTSGFGLDRFDTQYF. The CDR3 DNA follows: TGCAGTGCTCGACGGACTAGCGGGTTCGGTTTGGACCGTTTTGATACGCAGTATTTT.

This clonotype was picked up many times. The rearrangement links TRBV6-1 to TRBJ2-2, with D possibly TRBD1 on 5 matching bases. The CDR3 spans 14 residues. Germline V gives CDR1 MNHNS, CDR2 SASEGT. V gave up 0 bases and J gave up 6 bases, with 8 bases separating them. The CDR3 region is CASSEATEAGELFF. The CDR3 nucleotides read TGTGCCAGCAGTGAAGCGACAGAGGCCGGGGAGCTGTTTTTT.